This TCR beta chain was recorded in a study of T cell changes during pregnancy in multiple sclerosis. Assay: immunoSEQ multiplex PCR; the TCRdb copy retains only in-frame clones and omits some. The sample holds roughly 53,000 clones, roughly 90% seen once. V was clipped by 4 bases and J by 1 base; unmatched bases: 6. The CDR3 contains 16 residues. CDR1 is LGHNA, CDR2 YSLEER, per germline. The sequencing here drew on CD8+ T cells from peripheral blood mononuclear cells, taken before pregnancy. The chain links TRBV4-3 to TRBJ2-2; 7 positions agree with TRBD1. This TCR came from a female donor with multiple sclerosis, enrolled in a pregnancy study. The CDR3 protein is CASSRQRTGNTGELFF. In DNA, the CDR3 is TGCGCCAGCAGCCGACAACGGACAGGGAACACCGGGGAGCTGTTTTTT.